The source of this T cell receptor beta chain is a study of T cell repertoires in cytomegalovirus infection. Study-level information: Based on public TCR beta signatures, there were indications of CMV infection and of a matching HLA type.

TCRdb called the reads again in MiXCR, with one record for every CDR3 protein. This table has more than 350,000 distinct CDR3 sequences, under 40% appearing once. The CDR3 runs to 15 residues. Germline V gene sequence: CDR1 MNHEY, CDR2 SVGEGT. V dropped 10 bases and J dropped 7 bases, with 23 bases sitting between them. Study findings and constraints: HLA-C-restricted TCR beta clonotypes specific for CMV led the ex vivo response.

This clonotype was found a few times. What it binds is not known. The clonotype comes from a human donor in good health (CMV status not recorded). Some clones in this sample may be carry-over from other donors' samples. The sequencing input was PBMCs. The chain has TRBV6-2 or TRBV6-3 and TRBJ1-5; D is ambiguous. Here the CDR3 DNA reads TGTGCCACCCGATTTTCGGATCTGATGGACCAGCCCCAGCATTTT. This codes for CATRFSDLMDQPQHF.